The 31 T cell receptor beta chains listed next were all sequenced from one sample in a study of blood T cell repertoires in COVID-19. Some clones are missing from TCRdb's copy, which holds only in-frame ones; the method was immunoSEQ multiplex PCR. The table lists hundreds of thousands of clones, approximately 89% of them singletons. Sequenced sample: peripheral blood. These TCRs come from a young man with COVID-19, enrolled during active disease.

V and J are TRBV19 and TRBJ2-3, with a possible D match to TRBD2 (5 bases). Trimming removed 5 bases at V and 6 bases at J, with 12 bases between. Germline CDR1 is LNHDA and CDR2 is SQIVND (reference sequence). CDR3 length: 13 amino acids. CDR3 DNA: TGTGCCAGTAGTCTCCAGCGCGGGGATACGCAGTATTTT. This gives the protein CASSLQRGDTQYF.

The chain uses TRBV27 and TRBJ1-4; 10 nucleotides match TRBD1. The junction had 7 bases not matched to a gene; V was cut back by 4 bases and J by 11 bases. This CDR3 has 14 residues. Germline CDR1 is MNHEY and CDR2 is SMNVEV (reference sequence). The CDR3 region is CASSSGTGEVKLFF. In DNA, the CDR3 is TGTGCCAGCAGTTCCGGGACAGGGGAAGTGAAACTGTTTTTT.

V is TRBV4-2 and J is TRBJ2-1, with D hard to call. V lost 0 bases to trimming and J lost 5 bases, with 11 bases between them. Germline V gene data show CDR1 as LGHNA and CDR2 as YNFKEQ. The CDR3 totals 15 residues. The CDR3 reads CASSQDGGANNEQFF. The CDR3 coding sequence is TGTGCCAGCAGCCAAGATGGTGGAGCGAACAATGAGCAGTTCTTC.

On this clone itself: A junction end diverges from the germline sequence, so it may reflect a read error. The chain employs TRBV7-7 and TRBJ2-2; 13 bases agree with TRBD2. Germline-derived CDR1 and CDR2 are SSHAT and FNYEAQ (reference sequence). CDR3 size: 17 residues. CDR3 bases: TGTGCTAGCAGCTTACTAGCGGGAGGGCAGGACACCGGGGAGCTGTTTTTT. Encoded protein: CASSLLAGGQDTGELFF. Filled out from reference TRBV7-7 and TRBJ2-2, the complete variable domain reads GAGVSQSPRYKVTKRGQDVTLRCDPISSHATLYWYQQALGQGPEFLTYFNYEAQPDKSGLPSDRFSAERPEGSISTLTIQRTEQRDSAMYRCASSLLAGGQDTGELFFGEGSRLTVL.

The V call is TRBV29-1, the J call TRBJ2-5, with TRBD1 as a possible D gene (5 bases). The germline CDR1 and CDR2 sequences are SQVTM and ANQGSEA. Trimming left V 8 bases short and J 0 bases short, with 13 bases between. The CDR3 spans 13 residues. The CDR3 protein is CSFGHLYQETQYF. The CDR3 DNA follows: TGCAGCTTCGGACACTTGTACCAAGAGACCCAGTACTTC.

The V and J genes are TRBV25-1 and TRBJ2-5, with TRBD2 identical over 9 bases. The CDR3 runs to 15 residues. Germline V gene sequence: CDR1 MGHDK, CDR2 SYGVNS. V shed 4 bases and J 2 bases; nucleotides not matched to a gene: 5. The chain's CDR3 is CASSGSGRIQETQYF. The DNA of the CDR3 is TGTGCCAGCAGTGGAAGCGGGAGGATTCAAGAGACCCAGTACTTC.

This chain links TRBV5-6 with TRBJ2-5, with 7 nucleotides matching TRBD1. CDR1 SGHDT and CDR2 YYEEEE come from the germline V gene. Trimming at V came to 4 bases and at J to 5 bases, leaving 5 bases not matched to a gene. This CDR3 contains 13 residues. The CDR3: CASSNDRVETQYF. Here the CDR3 DNA reads TGTGCCAGCAGCAACGACAGGGTCGAGACCCAGTACTTC.

The V call is TRBV15, the J call TRBJ2-7; TRBD1 aligns across 12 bases. Germline CDR1 reads LNHNV; CDR2 reads YYDKDF (reference sequence). Trimming took 2 bases from V and 7 from J; bases not matched to a gene: 6. This CDR3 region has 15 residues. The CDR3 sequence: CATSRTGTGGKEQYF. CDR3 nucleotides: TGTGCCACCAGCAGAACCGGGACAGGGGGCAAAGAGCAGTACTTC. The whole variable domain, remainder taken from reference TRBV15 and TRBJ2-7, is DAMVIQNPRYQVTQFGKPVTLSCSQTLNHNVMYWYQQKSSQAPKLLFHYYDKDFNNEADTPDNFQSRRPNTSFCFLDIRSPGLGDTAMYLCATSRTGTGGKEQYFGPGTRLTVT.

The chain couples TRBV5-6 to TRBJ2-3; 11 positions agree with TRBD1. V lost 2 bases to trimming and J lost 7 bases; unmatched junction nucleotides: 6. Looked up from germline, CDR1 is SGHDT and CDR2 is YYEEEE. This CDR3 comprises 15 residues. CDR3 sequence (DNA): TGTGCCAGCAGCTTAGACAGGACAGGGGGCCATACGCAGTATTTT. This encodes CASSLDRTGGHTQYF. Using reference TRBV5-6 and TRBJ2-3 for the parts outside the CDR3, the full variable domain is DAGVTQSPTHLIKTRGQQVTLRCSPKSGHDTVSWYQQALGQGPQFIFQYYEEEERQRGNFPDRFSGHQFPNYSSELNVNALLLGDSALYLCASSLDRTGGHTQYFGPGTRLTVL.

The chain combines TRBV18 with TRBJ2-5; 7 bases line up with TRBD2. The V and J ends lost 4 bases and 5 bases, in that order; junction bases with no gene match: 4. The germline gives CDR1 KGHSH, CDR2 LQKENI. The length of the CDR3 is 13 residues. The CDR3 reads CASSLGGSETQYF. The CDR3 DNA reads as TGTGCCAGCTCACTAGGCGGGAGTGAGACCCAGTACTTC.

V usage is TRBV6-5 and J usage is TRBJ1-2, with TRBD1 as a possible D gene (6 bases). The CDR3 totals 13 residues. The V and J ends lost 7 bases and 4 bases respectively, with 13 bases between them. Germline assignment: CDR1 MNHEY and CDR2 SVGAGI. CDR3 in amino acids: CASTVTGSYGYTF. As DNA, the CDR3 is TGTGCCAGCACCGTTACAGGGTCCTATGGCTACACCTTC.

This chain links TRBV20-1 with TRBJ1-1, with D maybe TRBD1 (6 bases). The germline V gene encodes CDR1 DFQATT and CDR2 SNEGSKA (reference sequence). Trimming left V 6 bases short and J 11 bases short, with 16 bases between. The CDR3 consists of 11 residues. CDR3 in DNA: TGCAGTGCGGCGGGGGGGCGCTTGGCTTTCTTT. The encoded protein is CSAAGGRLAFF.

This chain connects TRBV27 to TRBJ2-7; TRBD1 might be the D (5 bases). V lost 10 bases, J lost 5 bases, and 9 bases lay in between. The germline V gene has CDR1 MNHEY and CDR2 SMNVEV (reference sequence). The CDR3 contains 10 residues. The DNA of the CDR3 is TGTGCCAAGCAGGGCGACGAGCAGTACTTC. Protein: CAKQGDEQYF.

The V and J genes are TRBV24-1 and TRBJ1-2; no definite D call. V shed 7 bases and J shed 8 bases, with 16 bases lying between them. Germline V CDR1 and CDR2: KGHDR, SFDVKD. The CDR3 has 13 amino acids. This CDR3 reads CATRGRTLGGYTF. Here the CDR3 DNA reads TGTGCCACCAGGGGCCGGACTTTGGGAGGCTACACCTTC.

This chain uses TRBV7-5 with TRBJ1-2; the table gives TRBD1 as D, unverified against the DNA. TRBV7-5 is labeled a pseudogene. CDR3 length: 15 residues. This chain's CDR3 is CVRSLDRGLPYGYTF. CDR3 DNA: TGTGTCAGAAGCTTAGACAGGGGCCTCCCCTATGGCTACACCTTC.

The V call is TRBV15, the J call TRBJ1-2; the D gene is possibly TRBD1 (6 bases). The V and J ends lost 4 bases and 7 bases respectively, with 10 bases between them. Germline assignment: CDR1 LNHNV and CDR2 YYDKDF (reference sequence). CDR3 length equals 12 residues. The CDR3 coding sequence is TGTGCCACCAGCAAGGGGGACGGTGGCTACACCTTC. The encoded protein is CATSKGDGGYTF.

The chain is built from TRBV4-1 and TRBJ2-7, with 9 nucleotides matching TRBD1. This CDR3 contains 15 residues. Germline CDR1 reads MGHRA; CDR2 reads YSYEKL. With V trimmed by 1 base and J by 3 bases, 4 bases remained unmatched. CDR3 region: CASSQGGTGFYEQYF. The CDR3 DNA is TGCGCCAGCAGCCAAGGCGGGACAGGGTTCTACGAGCAGTACTTC.

This chain uses TRBV5-4 with TRBJ2-2; a weak D match, TRBD1 (6 bases). Germline CDR1 reads SGHNT; CDR2 reads YYREEE (reference sequence). V shed 3 bases and J shed 2 bases, with 11 bases lying between them. This CDR3 has 15 amino acids. CDR3 loop: CASSSWTDNTGELFF. For the CDR3, the DNA is TGTGCCAGCAGCTCCTGGACAGATAACACCGGGGAGCTGTTTTTT.

The V gene is TRBV6-6, the J gene TRBJ2-7; TRBD1 matches 8 bases. CDR1 MNHNY and CDR2 SVGAGI come from the germline V gene (reference sequence). The J segment lost 3 bases and the V segment lost 5 bases, leaving 6 bases of the junction unmatched. The CDR3 is made up of 14 amino acids. CDR3 DNA: TGTGCCAGCAGTGTCCGGGACAGGAGCTACGAGCAGTACTTC. Protein sequence: CASSVRDRSYEQYF.

J is TRBJ2-7 and V is TRBV18; tentative D call: TRBD2 (6 bases). There are 15 residues in the CDR3. The germline gives CDR1 KGHSH, CDR2 LQKENI. The V and J ends lost 2 bases and 2 bases respectively, with 13 bases between them. CDR3 residues: CASSPARGETYEQYF. In DNA, the CDR3 is TGTGCCAGCTCACCAGCTCGCGGGGAGACCTACGAGCAGTACTTC.

This clone occurred a few times. The CDR3 protein is CASSETGGGSGQPQHF. CDR3 nucleotide sequence: TGTGCCAGCAGTGAAACTGGCGGGGGATCGGGTCAGCCCCAGCATTTT. The chain links TRBV2 to TRBJ1-5, with D possibly matching TRBD1 (5 bases). The ends were cut back, 2 bases at V and 6 bases at J, with 17 bases in the middle. The germline CDR1 and CDR2 sequences are SNHLY and FYNNEI. The CDR3 consists of 16 residues.

This chain uses TRBV19 with TRBJ2-2; TRBD1 agrees at 10 bases. V lost 11 bases and J lost 7; bases outside the gene matches: 7. CDR1 is LNHDA, CDR2 SQIVND, per germline (reference sequence). The CDR3 extends over 13 amino acids. The CDR3 region is CAPGQGCHGELFF. DNA of the CDR3: TGTGCCCCGGGACAGGGGTGTCACGGGGAGCTGTTTTTT.

The V and J genes are TRBV2 and TRBJ2-1; 9 bases fit TRBD2. From germline, CDR1 is SNHLY and CDR2 FYNNEI. The trim removed 8 bases at V and 1 base at J, leaving 6 bases unmatched. The CDR3 is made up of 15 amino acids. The CDR3 bases are TGTGCCAGCCGAAAAGCGGGGGGTTCCTACAATGAGCAGTTCTTC. Protein sequence: CASRKAGGSYNEQFF. Full variable domain (rest looked up from reference TRBV2 and TRBJ2-1): EPEVTQTPSHQVTQMGQEVILRCVPISNHLYFYWYRQILGQKVEFLVSFYNNEISEKSEIFDDQFSVERPDGSNFTLKIRSTKLEDSAMYFCASRKAGGSYNEQFFGPGTRLTVL.

The CDR3 protein is CASSKGTPYEQYF. CDR3 sequence (DNA): TGTGCCAGTAGTAAGGGGACTCCCTACGAGCAGTACTTC. The chain carries TRBV19 and TRBJ2-7, with D tentatively TRBD2 (6 bases). CDR3 length: 13 residues. From germline, CDR1 is LNHDA and CDR2 SQIVND (reference sequence). V gave up 4 bases and J gave up 2 bases, with 9 bases separating them.

The chain carries TRBV2 and TRBJ2-7; tentatively, D is TRBD2 (6 bases). V was pared by 7 bases and J by 6 bases, with 19 bases between. Germline V lookup: CDR1 SNHLY, CDR2 FYNNEI. This CDR3 contains 14 residues. The CDR3 bases are TGTGCCAGCACCTTAGCGGACAATAGGGGCGAGCAGTACTTC. Protein: CASTLADNRGEQYF.

V usage is TRBV7-2 and J usage is TRBJ2-1; 7 nucleotides align to TRBD2. Germline CDR1 reads SGHTA; CDR2 reads FQGNSA. The CDR3 spans 15 residues. With 5 bases clipped from V and 0 bases from J, the junction kept 4 bases outside the gene matches. The CDR3 region has the DNA TGTGCCAGCAGCACAGCGGGAAGCTCCTACAATGAGCAGTTCTTC. Translation: CASSTAGSSYNEQFF.

The chain couples TRBV12-3 or TRBV12-4 to TRBJ2-7, with D unclear. The CDR3 covers 10 residues. V was pared by 3 bases and J by 7 bases, with 4 bases between. CDR3 DNA sequence: TGTGCCAGCAGTTTGACTGAGCAGTACTTC. This translates into CASSLTEQYF.

This rearrangement joins TRBV29-1 to TRBJ2-3; TRBD2 matches 9 bases. Germline V gene data show CDR1 as SQVTM and CDR2 as ANQGSEA. The CDR3 consists of 14 residues. Trimming took 4 bases from V and 1 from J; bases not matched to a gene: 3. CDR3 loop: CSVGIAGGTDTQYF. In DNA form, the CDR3 reads TGCAGCGTTGGGATAGCGGGGGGCACAGATACGCAGTATTTT.

This clone was counted once. The CDR3 DNA reads as TGTGCCAGCAGCTTGCCCCAGGGGCCCAGAAACACCATATATTTT. Encoded protein: CASSLPQGPRNTIYF. V and J are TRBV5-6 and TRBJ1-3, with D perhaps TRBD1 (6 bases). The germline gives CDR1 SGHDT, CDR2 YYEEEE. The CDR3 contains 15 residues. Trimming removed 1 base from V and 5 bases from J, with 13 bases in between.

This clone appeared a single time. Germline and junction disagree at one end, which may indicate a read error. CDR3 DNA sequence: TGTGCCAGCAGCTTGGTACTAGCGAAGACCGGGGAGCTGTTTTTT. Translated, it gives CASSLVLAKTGELFF. The chain is built from TRBV11-2 and TRBJ2-2; 7 positions agree with TRBD2. This CDR3 contains 15 residues. Germline V gene data show CDR1 as SGHAT and CDR2 as FQNNGV.

V usage is TRBV18 and J usage is TRBJ1-2; perhaps TRBD1 as D (5 bases). The CDR3 extends over 13 amino acids. Germline V gene sequence: CDR1 KGHSH, CDR2 LQKENI. Trimming shortened V by 6 bases and J by 8 bases, and 16 bases separated the two germline ends. This CDR3 reads CASSTAREAGYTF. The DNA of the CDR3 is TGTGCCAGCTCCACAGCCAGGGAGGCGGGCTACACCTTC.